The 29 T cell receptor beta chains in this list originate from one sample, sequenced in a study of cytomegalovirus exposure and HLA in healthy donors. The PCR was carried out with 60 Vbeta primers and 13 Jbeta primers. TCRdb keeps only in-frame clones here, not all; method: immunoSEQ multiplex PCR. The table shows some 170,000 clones, with 65% to 80% occurring only once. Sequenced material: PBMCs. The origin of the receptors is a woman between 45 and 65 years old in good health and CMV-seropositive.

The chain recombines TRBV6-5 with TRBJ2-1; D not certain. Germline V gene lookup returns CDR1 MNHEY and CDR2 SVGAGI. V was pared by 5 bases and J by 4 bases, with 6 bases between. The CDR3 totals 12 residues. CDR3 in amino acids: CASSNRYNEQFF. The CDR3, as DNA: TGTGCCAGCAGTAACAGATACAATGAGCAGTTCTTC.

The rearrangement joins TRBV6-1 to TRBJ1-4, with no clear D. The CDR3 contains 15 residues. V was trimmed by 2 bases and J by 5 bases, leaving 12 bases between them. Germline V gene data show CDR1 as MNHNS and CDR2 as SASEGT. CDR3 loop: CASSERDFLNEKLFF. The CDR3, as DNA: TGTGCCAGCAGTGAACGCGATTTCCTCAATGAAAAACTGTTTTTT.

The chain employs TRBV18 and TRBJ1-1, with 8 bases fitting TRBD1. Germline V gives CDR1 KGHSH, CDR2 LQKENI. The CDR3 has 13 amino acids. Trimming cost V 6 bases and J 11 bases; bases outside gene matches: 11. The CDR3 nucleotides are TGTGCCAGCTCCCTGATGGACAGGGAATCGGCTTTCTTT. This encodes CASSLMDRESAFF.

This chain connects TRBV19 to TRBJ1-6, with D maybe TRBD1 (5 bases). This CDR3 comprises 15 residues. Germline V gene lookup returns CDR1 LNHDA and CDR2 SQIVND (reference sequence). Deletions cut 1 base from V and 9 bases from J, with 13 bases between. In nucleotides, the CDR3 is TGTGCCAGTAGTATAGGGGCAGGGCGGACTTCACCCCTCCACTTT. Encoded protein: CASSIGAGRTSPLHF.

This chain connects TRBV5-1 to TRBJ1-2; 9 bases are shared with TRBD1. This CDR3 has 15 amino acids. V was clipped by 1 base and J by 8 bases; unmatched bases: 9. CDR1 SGHRS and CDR2 YFSETQ come from the germline V gene. The CDR3 DNA reads as TGCGCCAGCAGCTTGTCTCCGGGACAGGGCCGAGGCTACACCTTC. This translates into CASSLSPGQGRGYTF.

The V and J genes are TRBV4-2 and TRBJ2-3, with 10 nucleotides matching TRBD2. The CDR3 spans 15 residues. The germline V gene encodes CDR1 LGHNA and CDR2 YNFKEQ. Trimming took 0 bases from V and 6 from J; bases not matched to a gene: 3. The CDR3 DNA is TGTGCCAGCAGCCAAGATAGCGGGGGGATTGATACGCAGTATTTT. Translated: CASSQDSGGIDTQYF.

The genes are TRBV11-2 and TRBJ1-2; TRBD1 is a possible D gene (6 bases). V was trimmed by 5 bases and J by 2 bases, leaving 15 bases between them. The CDR3 totals 15 residues. CDR1 and CDR2 (germline): SGHAT, FQNNGV. The CDR3 spells CASSLYRVGNYGYTF. CDR3 bases: TGTGCCAGCAGCCTATACAGGGTCGGCAACTATGGCTACACCTTC.

This clone was found a few times. The rearrangement joins TRBV6-6 to TRBJ2-3, with D perhaps matching TRBD1 (6 bases). This CDR3 comprises 13 residues. Trimming left V 5 bases short and J 6 bases short, with 12 bases between. Germline-derived CDR1 and CDR2 are MNHNY and SVGAGI (reference sequence). CDR3 in amino acids: CASSTRQVDTQYF. DNA for the CDR3: TGTGCCAGCAGTACCCGACAGGTGGATACGCAGTATTTT.

In DNA, the CDR3 is TGTGCCAGCAGCTTGACACAGACCAACACTGAAGCTTTCTTT. Protein: CASSLTQTNTEAFF. The chain carries TRBV5-4 and TRBJ1-1; D gene ambiguous. Per germline, CDR1 SGHNT and CDR2 YYREEE (reference sequence). Trimming pared 1 base from V and 2 bases from J, leaving 9 bases between. CDR3 size: 14 residues. The whole variable domain, remainder taken from reference TRBV5-4 and TRBJ1-1, is ETGVTQSPTHLIKTRGQQVTLRCSSQSGHNTVSWYQQALGQGPQFIFQYYREEENGRGNFPPRFSGLQFPNYSSELNVNALELDDSALYLCASSLTQTNTEAFFGQGTRLTVV.

As to this clone: Other nucleotide sequences in the sample specify the same CDR3. This rearrangement joins TRBV2 to TRBJ1-1; the D gene is possibly TRBD1 (6 bases). This CDR3 region has 13 residues. V lost 5 bases and J 1 base, leaving 8 bases between the germline ends. Germline CDR1 is SNHLY and CDR2 is FYNNEI. The CDR3 sequence is CASSRDKNTEAFF. DNA for the CDR3: TGTGCCAGCAGTAGGGACAAGAACACTGAAGCTTTCTTT.

The chain joins TRBV5-1 to TRBJ1-1; D possibly corresponds to TRBD1 (5 bases). The germline V gene has CDR1 SGHRS and CDR2 YFSETQ. V was trimmed by 4 bases and J by 3 bases, leaving 16 bases between them. This CDR3 contains 15 residues. The CDR3 DNA sequence: TGCGCCAGCAGCGGATCTACAAGGGGATACACTGAAGCTTTCTTT. Its protein is CASSGSTRGYTEAFF.

The V and J genes are TRBV5-1 and TRBJ1-1; D ambiguous. The CDR3 sequence is 14 residues long. Trimming stripped 0 bases from V and 5 bases from J, with 11 bases between. In germline, CDR1 is SGHRS, CDR2 YFSETQ. The CDR3 DNA sequence: TGCGCCAGCAGCTTGGGAGTTGGAGGGACTGAAGCTTTCTTT. This codes for CASSLGVGGTEAFF.

The CDR3 DNA reads TGTGCCAGCAGCTTGGGAAGCAGGGGGGTAGGCGAGCAGTACTTC. Translated, it gives CASSLGSRGVGEQYF. The chain employs TRBV5-5 and TRBJ2-7; tentative D call: TRBD1 (7 bases). The CDR3 runs to 15 residues. CDR1 is SGHKS, CDR2 YYEKEE, per germline (reference sequence). Trimming pared 0 bases from V and 6 bases from J, leaving 16 bases between.

This chain connects TRBV5-1 to TRBJ2-6; TRBD1 is a possible D gene (6 bases). V was cut by 4 bases and J by 4 bases, with 12 bases left in between. CDR3 length: 15 residues. In germline, CDR1 is SGHRS, CDR2 YFSETQ. This CDR3 reads CASSGTGLGANVLTF. The CDR3 DNA reads TGCGCCAGCAGCGGAACAGGGCTCGGGGCCAACGTCCTGACTTTC. Combining the CDR3 with reference TRBV5-1 and TRBJ2-6 gives the whole variable domain KAGVTQTPRYLIKTRGQQVTLSCSPISGHRSVSWYQQTPGQGLQFLFEYFSETQRNKGNFPGRFSGRQFSNSRSEMNVSTLELGDSALYLCASSGTGLGANVLTFGAGSRLTVL.

V is TRBV10-3 and J is TRBJ2-7; 7 bases match TRBD2. V shed 0 bases and J 7 bases; nucleotides not matched to a gene: 9. CDR1 is ENHRY, CDR2 SYGVKD, per germline. CDR3 size: 15 residues. The DNA for the CDR3 is TGTGCCATCAGTGAGTCGGCTGGTAAGGGAGGGGAGCAGTACTTC. Translating gives CAISESAGKGGEQYF.

The chain couples TRBV27 to TRBJ1-1, with 10 bases lining up with TRBD1. Trimming cost V 3 bases and J 1 base; bases outside gene matches: 2. Per the germline V gene, CDR1 is MNHEY and CDR2 is SMNVEV (reference sequence). The CDR3 runs 15 residues. CDR3 DNA sequence: TGTGCCAGCAGTTTGACAGGGGGCAAGAACACTGAAGCTTTCTTT. Its translation is CASSLTGGKNTEAFF.

The chain carries TRBV2 and TRBJ1-2, with 7 bases that match TRBD1. Germline V gene data show CDR1 as SNHLY and CDR2 as FYNNEI. The CDR3 runs to 14 residues. The trim removed 0 bases at V and 7 bases at J, leaving 5 bases unmatched. The CDR3 DNA reads TGTGCCAGCAGTGAAGCGAGGACAGGTGGTGGCTACACCTTC. Protein: CASSEARTGGGYTF.

The rearrangement uses TRBV29-1 and TRBJ1-3; TRBD1 aligns across 9 bases. With V trimmed by 5 bases and J by 2 bases, 4 bases remained unmatched. Germline CDR1 and CDR2: SQVTM and ANQGSEA. This CDR3 contains 14 residues. CDR3 DNA sequence: TGCAGCGTTCAGGGGGACAGGGCTGGAAACACCATATATTTT. Translating gives CSVQGDRAGNTIYF. The full variable domain, with the rest looked up from reference TRBV29-1 and TRBJ1-3, is SAVISQKPSRDICQRGTSLTIQCQVDSQVTMMFWYRQQPGQSLTLIATANQGSEATYESGFVIDKFPISRPNLTFSTLTVSNMSPEDSSIYLCSVQGDRAGNTIYFGEGSWLTVV.

This chain joins TRBV5-1 and TRBJ2-5, with 9 positions matching TRBD2. The CDR3 has 17 residues. The J segment lost 4 bases and the V segment lost 0 bases, leaving 10 bases of the junction unmatched. The germline V gene has CDR1 SGHRS and CDR2 YFSETQ. In DNA form, the CDR3 reads TGCGCCAGCAGCTTGGGGGTAGCGGGGGTTTCCGGAGAGACCCAGTACTTC. This codes for CASSLGVAGVSGETQYF.

The chain uses TRBV29-1 and TRBJ1-1, with D hard to call. Trimming stripped 2 bases from V and 3 bases from J, with 10 bases between. This CDR3 spans 13 amino acids. CDR1 and CDR2 (germline): SQVTM, ANQGSEA. As DNA, the CDR3 is TGCAGCGTTGAACGAGCAGAGGACACTGAAGCTTTCTTT. Its translation: CSVERAEDTEAFF.

The CDR3 sequence: CASSPTGDNEKLFF. Here the CDR3 DNA reads TGTGCCAGCAGCCCGACAGGGGATAATGAAAAACTGTTTTTT. The V call is TRBV7-9, the J call TRBJ1-4; 8 bases align to TRBD1. The CDR3 is 14 amino acids. J was trimmed by 4 bases and V by 5 bases; bases with no gene match: 3. Germline V gene lookup returns CDR1 SEHNR and CDR2 FQNEAQ (reference sequence).

The V and J genes are TRBV11-2 and TRBJ2-3; 12 bases match TRBD2. Trimming at V came to 1 base and at J to 1 base, leaving 6 bases not matched to a gene. The CDR3 is 18 amino acids. The germline CDR1 and CDR2 sequences are SGHAT and FQNNGV. CDR3 coding DNA: TGTGCCAGCAGCTTAGGGACTAGCGGGACTCTGGGCACAGATACGCAGTATTTT. It specifies CASSLGTSGTLGTDTQYF.

For the CDR3, the DNA is TGTGCCAGCAGTTCTGGGGGCTCCTTAAGGGAGCAGTTCTTC. This codes for CASSSGGSLREQFF. J is TRBJ2-1 and V is TRBV19; tentatively, D is TRBD1 (6 bases). CDR1 LNHDA and CDR2 SQIVND come from the germline V gene (reference sequence). Trimming left V 9 bases short and J 10 bases short, with 22 bases between. The CDR3 sequence is 14 residues long.

The chain's CDR3 is CASSPSGYYGYTF. In DNA form, the CDR3 reads TGCGCCAGCAGCCCCTCGGGGTACTATGGCTACACCTTC. This chain uses TRBV4-1 with TRBJ1-2; D gene uncertain. Trimming removed 4 bases at V and 3 bases at J, with 9 bases between. There are 13 residues in the CDR3. Germline V lookup: CDR1 MGHRA, CDR2 YSYEKL.

CDR3 in amino acids: CASSLAPGGIYGQFF. Written as DNA, the CDR3 is TGTGCCAGCAGCTTAGCCCCGGGAGGCATCTATGGCCAGTTCTTC. The gene calls are TRBV7-2 and TRBJ2-1; 7 nucleotides align to TRBD2. The V gene end was trimmed by 0 bases and the J gene end by 13 bases; junction bases not matched to a gene: 12. Germline loops: CDR1 SGHTA, CDR2 FQGNSA. This CDR3 contains 15 residues.

The chain recombines TRBV2 with TRBJ1-1; D is uncertain. The CDR3 totals 15 residues. Trimming removed 6 bases at V and 0 bases at J, with 14 bases between. CDR1 and CDR2 from the germline V gene are SNHLY and FYNNEI. CDR3 in DNA: TGTGCCAGCAGAAACGGTCCTTTTATGAACACTGAAGCTTTCTTT. It is translated as CASRNGPFMNTEAFF. The variable domain in full, completed from reference TRBV2 and TRBJ1-1, reads EPEVTQTPSHQVTQMGQEVILRCVPISNHLYFYWYRQILGQKVEFLVSFYNNEISEKSEIFDDQFSVERPDGSNFTLKIRSTKLEDSAMYFCASRNGPFMNTEAFFGQGTRLTVV.

There are a few counts of this clone. This chain connects TRBV7-9 to TRBJ2-3, with unresolved D. V was pared by 2 bases and J by 4 bases, with 10 bases between. The CDR3 is made up of 14 amino acids. Germline loops: CDR1 SEHNR, CDR2 FQNEAQ (reference sequence). The CDR3 reads CASSLSVVADTQYF. CDR3 sequence (DNA): TGTGCCAGCAGCTTATCGGTAGTGGCAGATACGCAGTATTTT. The whole variable domain, remainder taken from reference TRBV7-9 and TRBJ2-3, is DTGVSQNPRHKITKRGQNVTFRCDPISEHNRLYWYRQTLGQGPEFLTYFQNEAQLEKSRLLSDRFSAERPKGSFSTLEIQRTEQGDSAMYLCASSLSVVADTQYFGPGTRLTVL.

The chain joins TRBV5-1 to TRBJ2-5; 11 bases map to TRBD1. The junction had 2 bases not matched to a gene; V was cut back by 0 bases and J by 1 base. The CDR3 has 16 residues. Germline V gives CDR1 SGHRS, CDR2 YFSETQ. The CDR3 DNA sequence: TGCGCCAGCAGCTTGGGCGGGACAGGGGGCCAAGAGACCCAGTACTTC. Protein: CASSLGGTGGQETQYF.

This chain joins TRBV5-4 and TRBJ2-7; 8 bases agree with TRBD1. The germline V gene encodes CDR1 SGHNT and CDR2 YYREEE (reference sequence). The CDR3 has 14 residues. The V gene end was trimmed by 4 bases and the J gene end by 1 base; junction bases not matched to a gene: 4. In nucleotides, the CDR3 is TGTGCCAGCAGCGGTGACAGGGGTTCCTACGAGCAGTACTTC. Translation: CASSGDRGSYEQYF.